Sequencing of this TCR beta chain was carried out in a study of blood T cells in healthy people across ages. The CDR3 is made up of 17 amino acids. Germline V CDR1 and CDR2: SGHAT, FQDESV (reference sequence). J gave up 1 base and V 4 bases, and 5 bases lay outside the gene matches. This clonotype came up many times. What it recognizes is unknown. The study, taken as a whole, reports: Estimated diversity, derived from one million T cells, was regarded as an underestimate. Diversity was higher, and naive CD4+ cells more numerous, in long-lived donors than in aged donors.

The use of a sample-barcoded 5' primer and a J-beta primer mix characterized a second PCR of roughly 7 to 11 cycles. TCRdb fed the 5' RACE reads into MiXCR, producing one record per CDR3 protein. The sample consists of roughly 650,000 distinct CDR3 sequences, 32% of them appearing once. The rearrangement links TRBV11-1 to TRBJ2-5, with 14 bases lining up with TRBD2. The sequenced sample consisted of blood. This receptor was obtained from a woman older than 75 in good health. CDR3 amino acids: CASSSGTSGGLQETQYF. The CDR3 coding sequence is TGTGCCAGCAGCTCCGGGACTAGCGGGGGCCTCCAAGAGACCCAGTACTTC. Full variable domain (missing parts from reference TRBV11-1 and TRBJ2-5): EAEVAQSPRYKITEKSQAVAFWCDPISGHATLYWYRQILGQGPELLVQFQDESVVDDSQLPKDRFSAERLKGVDSTLKIQPAELGDSAMYLCASSSGTSGGLQETQYFGPGTRLLVL.